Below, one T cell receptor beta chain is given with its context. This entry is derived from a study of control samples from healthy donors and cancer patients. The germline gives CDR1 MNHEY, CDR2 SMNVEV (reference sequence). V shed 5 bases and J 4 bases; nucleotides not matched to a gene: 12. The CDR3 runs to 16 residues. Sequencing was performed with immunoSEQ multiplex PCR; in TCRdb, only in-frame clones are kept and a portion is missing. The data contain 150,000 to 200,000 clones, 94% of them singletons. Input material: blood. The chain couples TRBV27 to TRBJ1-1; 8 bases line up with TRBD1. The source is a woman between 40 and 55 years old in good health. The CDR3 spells CASSERTGQIGTEAFF. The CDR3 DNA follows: TGTGCCAGCAGTGAACGGACAGGGCAGATTGGCACTGAAGCTTTCTTT.